The 13 T cell receptor beta chains in this list originate from one sample, sequenced in a study of cytomegalovirus exposure and HLA in healthy donors. The PCR contained 60 Vbeta and 13 Jbeta primers. Clones were read by immunoSEQ multiplex PCR, and TCRdb kept only the in-frame ones, dropping some. The data show about 100,000 clones, around 77% seen once. The specimen sequenced was PBMCs. The receptors shown here come from a man aged 45-65 years in good health and CMV-seropositive.

This chain joins TRBV28 and TRBJ1-4; D perhaps matches TRBD1 (6 bases). Trimming cost V 6 bases and J 14 bases, with 22 bases left between them. From germline, CDR1 is MDHEN and CDR2 SYDVKM. The CDR3 extends over 14 amino acids. Written as DNA, the CDR3 is TGTGCCAGCAGACCCGGGACACTCTTCCGTGGGCTGTTTTTT. The encoded protein is CASRPGTLFRGLFF.

This chain joins TRBV7-6 and TRBJ2-1, with 13 bases that match TRBD2. This CDR3 is 15 amino acids long. The germline V gene encodes CDR1 SGHVS and CDR2 FNYEAQ. V trimming: 2 bases; J trimming: 7 bases; junction bases outside the gene matches: 2. CDR3 sequence reads: CASSLTSGGVNEQFF. The CDR3 DNA follows: TGTGCCAGCAGCTTAACTAGCGGGGGGGTTAATGAGCAGTTCTTC.

The V and J genes are TRBV5-1 and TRBJ1-5; 7 bases line up with TRBD1. Germline CDR1 is SGHRS and CDR2 is YFSETQ. J was trimmed by 2 bases and V by 5 bases; bases with no gene match: 4. The CDR3 extends over 14 amino acids. This CDR3 is CASREGTGNQPQHF. The CDR3 region has the DNA TGCGCCAGCAGGGAAGGGACAGGCAATCAGCCCCAGCATTTT.

The V gene is TRBV10-3, the J gene TRBJ1-2; D call uncertain. Germline V lookup: CDR1 ENHRY, CDR2 SYGVKD. V was clipped by 0 bases and J by 9 bases, with 14 bases between them. The CDR3 extends over 14 amino acids. Written as DNA, the CDR3 is TGTGCCATCAGTGAGTCGAATGGGCTCGATAGCTACACCTTC. It yields the protein CAISESNGLDSYTF.

This clone was recorded a few times. DNA for the CDR3: TGTGCCAGCAGCTTGGAATATTCAGTGAATTATGAGCAGTTCTTC. Translation gives CASSLEYSVNYEQFF. The rearrangement links TRBV5-6 to TRBJ2-1; no clear D. The germline gives CDR1 SGHDT, CDR2 YYEEEE. This CDR3 region has 15 residues. V shed 0 bases and J shed 8 bases, with 15 bases lying between them.

The rearrangement links TRBV27 to TRBJ1-5, with 7 nucleotides matching TRBD1. CDR1 and CDR2 (germline): MNHEY, SMNVEV (reference sequence). Trimming at V came to 0 bases and at J to 5 bases, leaving 4 bases not matched to a gene. This CDR3 region has 15 residues. Here the CDR3 reads CASSLSDGTDQPQHF. DNA of the CDR3: TGTGCCAGCAGTTTATCGGACGGGACAGATCAGCCCCAGCATTTT.

The gene calls are TRBV27 and TRBJ1-1; unclear D gene. There are 13 residues in the CDR3. V was pared by 4 bases and J by 5 bases, with 11 bases between. Per germline, CDR1 MNHEY and CDR2 SMNVEV (reference sequence). CDR3 loop: CASSYWTGTEAFF. Written as DNA, the CDR3 is TGTGCCAGCAGTTATTGGACGGGGACTGAAGCTTTCTTT.

A few counts support this clone. V usage is TRBV11-3 and J usage is TRBJ2-7, with 9 bases aligning to TRBD2. After removal of 6 bases from V and 5 bases from J, the junction contained 11 bases not matched to a gene. Germline assignment: CDR1 SGHNT and CDR2 YENEEA. This CDR3 comprises 15 residues. The CDR3 region is CASSQSGGRRNEQYF. In nucleotides, the CDR3 is TGTGCCAGCAGTCAAAGCGGGGGGCGAAGGAACGAGCAGTACTTC. The complete variable domain, with remaining parts taken from reference TRBV11-3 and TRBJ2-7, reads EAGVVQSPRYKIIEKKQPVAFWCNPISGHNTLYWYLQNLGQGPELLIRYENEEAVDDSQLPKDRFSAERLKGVDSTLKIQPAELGDSAVYLCASSQSGGRRNEQYFGPGTRLTVT.

This clone was recorded only once. CDR3 protein: CASSVEDYGYEQYF. The CDR3 region has the DNA TGTGCCAGCAGCGTAGAGGACTACGGCTACGAGCAGTACTTC. V usage is TRBV9 and J usage is TRBJ2-7; D possibly corresponds to TRBD2 (6 bases). V was clipped by 0 bases and J by 3 bases, with 10 bases between them. The CDR3 extends over 14 amino acids. Germline V gene sequence: CDR1 SGDLS, CDR2 YYNGEE.

The chain carries TRBV27 and TRBJ1-1; D gene ambiguous. The V end was cut by 3 bases, the J end by 2 bases, with 7 bases between. CDR1 is MNHEY and CDR2 is SMNVEV in the germline V gene (reference sequence). There are 13 residues in the CDR3. In DNA form, the CDR3 reads TGTGCCAGCAGTTTTTACAGTAACACTGAAGCTTTCTTT. Translated, it gives CASSFYSNTEAFF.

This chain links TRBV5-1 with TRBJ1-4; the match to TRBD1 covers 8 bases. V was clipped by 3 bases and J by 5 bases; unmatched bases: 9. The CDR3 contains 16 residues. Germline V CDR1 and CDR2: SGHRS, YFSETQ. This CDR3 reads CASSWGETGVNEKLFF. DNA of the CDR3: TGCGCCAGCAGCTGGGGGGAGACAGGGGTCAATGAAAAACTGTTTTTT.

The V call is TRBV4-1, the J call TRBJ2-1, with TRBD1 identical over 9 bases. V was clipped by 1 base and J by 4 bases; unmatched bases: 8. CDR1 MGHRA and CDR2 YSYEKL come from the germline V gene. The CDR3 length is 17 residues. CDR3 in DNA: TGCGCCAGCAGCCAAGGATCCGGGACAGGGTTGTACAATGAGCAGTTCTTC. This gives the protein CASSQGSGTGLYNEQFF.

The chain couples TRBV4-3 to TRBJ2-3, with D possibly being TRBD2 (6 bases). Germline V gene sequence: CDR1 LGHNA, CDR2 YSLEER. Trimming shortened V by 2 bases and J by 2 bases, and 26 bases separated the two germline ends. CDR3 length: 20 amino acids. CDR3 sequence reads: CASSQLEWSGRGGHTDTQYF. The CDR3 DNA reads TGCGCCAGCAGCCAATTGGAGTGGTCGGGGCGGGGAGGCCACACAGATACGCAGTATTTT.